The 12 T cell receptor beta chains reported below all come from one sample, sequenced in a study. Cells sorted as Tregs were CD4+, CD25+ and CD127-/low. TCRdb re-called the 5' RACE reads with MiXCR, one entry per CDR3 protein. This table holds approximately 40,000 distinct CDR3 sequences, 22% found once. Sequencing was carried out using Tregs sorted from blood. The receptors originated from a female donor with breast cancer.

V is TRBV12-3 or TRBV12-4 and J is TRBJ1-2; D is perhaps TRBD1 (5 bases). This CDR3 spans 13 amino acids. V dropped 5 bases and J dropped 4 bases, with 11 bases sitting between them. The CDR3 region is CASSPGTFYGYTF. The CDR3 DNA reads as TGTGCCAGCAGTCCTGGGACCTTCTATGGCTACACCTTC.

In this sample, this clonotype turned up a few times. V gene TRBV3-1 combines with J gene TRBJ2-5, with D perhaps matching TRBD1 or TRBD2 (5 bases each). CDR1 LGHDT and CDR2 YNNKEL come from the germline V gene (reference sequence). V lost 0 bases and J lost 5, with 13 bases in between. The CDR3 loop spans 15 amino acids. The CDR3 DNA is TGTGCCAGCAGCCAAGACGGGACCCGATGGGAGACCCAGTACTTC. It codes for CASSQDGTRWETQYF.

Concerning this clonotype itself: A much bigger clone sits one base away, suggesting this may be a read error. The V call is TRBV7-8, the J call TRBJ2-3; D remains unclear. Germline lookup yields CDR1 SGHVS and CDR2 FQNEAQ. The CDR3 runs to 14 residues. CDR3 DNA: TGTACCAGCAGCTTACCAAGCGTAGCAGATACGCAGTATTTT. As protein: CTSSLPSVADTQYF.

J is TRBJ2-1 and V is TRBV28; 10 nucleotides align to TRBD1. The ends lost 6 bases at V and 3 bases at J; junction bases unmatched: 17. The germline CDR1 and CDR2 sequences are MDHEN and SYDVKM. The CDR3 consists of 19 residues. The CDR3 reads CASRKPGQGPLEIYNEQFF. CDR3 DNA: TGTGCCAGCAGGAAACCGGGACAGGGGCCCCTTGAAATCTACAATGAGCAGTTCTTC.

This clonotype has a count of ten or more. J is TRBJ2-2 and V is TRBV7-3, with no clear D. Per the germline V gene, CDR1 is SGHTA and CDR2 is FQGTGA. V shed 2 bases and J shed 8 bases, with 6 bases lying between them. The CDR3 has 12 amino acids. CDR3 sequence reads: CASSLSQGELFF. For the CDR3, the DNA is TGTGCCAGCAGCTTATCTCAGGGGGAGCTGTTTTTT.

This clonotype came up many times. The chain has TRBV4-1 and TRBJ2-3; D is ambiguous. V was pared by 3 bases and J by 5 bases, with 6 bases between. Germline CDR1 reads MGHRA; CDR2 reads YSYEKL. This CDR3 contains 12 residues. In DNA, the CDR3 is TGCGCCAGCAGCCAGAACATAGATACGCAGTATTTT. Translating gives CASSQNIDTQYF.

The V gene is TRBV7-9, the J gene TRBJ1-1; tentatively, D is TRBD1 (5 bases). Germline assignment: CDR1 SEHNR and CDR2 FQNEAQ (reference sequence). The CDR3 runs to 13 residues. The V and J ends lost 7 bases and 6 bases respectively, with 15 bases between them. DNA for the CDR3: TGTGCCAGCAAGGGGACGCGTACGGCTGAAGCTTTCTTT. Encoded protein: CASKGTRTAEAFF.

Only a few counts were recorded for this clonotype. V gene TRBV5-5 combines with J gene TRBJ2-7; possibly TRBD2 for D (6 bases). This CDR3 comprises 16 residues. Trimming removed 3 bases from V and 1 base from J, with 17 bases in between. The V gene's germline CDR1 is SGHKS and CDR2 YYEKEE (reference sequence). In DNA form, the CDR3 reads TGTGCCAGCAGCTCCGGGGACTCAGCCACTTCCTACGAGCAGTACTTC. It codes for CASSSGDSATSYEQYF.

On this clonotype: This may be a read error, as it is one base from a much larger clone. The J gene is TRBJ2-3, the V gene TRBV6-5, with no clear D. CDR3 length: 14 amino acids. Per germline, CDR1 MNHEY and CDR2 SVGAGI. The V gene lost 5 bases and the J gene lost 2 bases, with 11 bases spanning the gap. The CDR3 protein is CASSEAFPTDTQYF. As DNA, the CDR3 is TGTGCCAGCAGTGAGGCATTTCCCACAGATACGCAGTATTTT.

The chain carries TRBV20-1 and TRBJ1-2; D possibly corresponds to TRBD1 (5 bases). This CDR3 spans 14 amino acids. V was pared by 1 base and J by 4 bases, with 13 bases between. Germline assignment: CDR1 DFQATT and CDR2 SNEGSKA (reference sequence). CDR3 DNA: TGCAGTGCTAGAGTGGGGGTTCGGCTCTATGGCTACACCTTC. This sequence encodes CSARVGVRLYGYTF.

This clonotype was counted at least ten times. The chain links TRBV6-1 to TRBJ2-1; D unclear. V gave up 2 bases and J gave up 8 bases, with 13 bases separating them. The V gene's germline CDR1 is MNHNS and CDR2 SASEGT. The CDR3 is 14 residues long. The CDR3 DNA sequence: TGTGCCAGCAGTGAAAGAGAGTATTCCGATGAGCAGTTCTTC. This sequence encodes CASSEREYSDEQFF.

This clonotype has a count of ten or more. The chain links TRBV6-6 to TRBJ2-3, with TRBD2 identical over 11 bases. The CDR3 runs to 17 residues. Germline values: CDR1 MNHNY, CDR2 SVGAGI (reference sequence). The trim removed 5 bases at V and 1 base at J, leaving 8 bases unmatched. The CDR3 DNA is TGTGCCAGCAGTCCCTGGACTAGCGGGCTTCGCACAGATACGCAGTATTTT. It translates to CASSPWTSGLRTDTQYF.